This T cell receptor (beta chain) originates from a study of cytomegalovirus exposure and HLA in healthy donors (dated by TCRdb to the late 2010s). Describing the broader study: In an earlier analysis of approximately 640 of the donors, 250 to 350 Gb of sequence data and approximately 100 million unique TCR beta sequences from about 179 million T cells were reported. Around 320 gigabases of sequencing data and tens of millions of unique TCR sequences were included in an early release covering about 700 HLA-typed donors. Among the roughly 380 genotyped donors, around 81% belonged to the genetic ancestry cluster associated with self-reported Caucasian donors. The study aimed to test whether signatures of past pathogen exposure could be identified by cataloging public T cell receptors. The study used immunosequencing to profile the T cell repertoires of several hundred subjects and linked those repertoires to cytomegalovirus serostatus. Besides the first cohort of 500 to 700 subjects, a separate validation cohort made up of roughly 120 different subjects was used. High-throughput TCR immunosequencing, statistical association of individual TCRs with disease status, and machine learning were combined to predict cytomegalovirus infection status. To study patterns of TCR occurrence, a later analysis re-analyzed previously published TCR beta repertoires from 600 to 750 donors and added high-resolution HLA genotyping. In the later analysis, no new phenotypic data were used to find candidate immune exposures; instead, reliance was placed on TCR beta sequences and their occurrence across donors. An earlier analysis of fewer than 750 of the donors used high-throughput TCR beta sequencing to judge whether each TCR beta V gene segment behaved as functional or pseudogenic. Donor age, sex, ethnicity and CMV serostatus were collected together with the repertoire data. Genome-wide SNP genotypes for about 60% of the roughly 700 donors were used in a later genetic analysis, which treated that subset as a discovery cohort. All discovery cohort repertoires had been generated on a single sequencing platform. Class I and class II HLA loci were covered by the typing at four-digit resolution. Typing coverage varied by locus: roughly 629-640 donors for A, B, C, DRB1 and DQB1; 522 for DQA1; nearly 610 for DPA1; 450 to 480 for DPB1. Four to six DR-DQ haplotypes were handled as single units for association and clustering, since linkage in the cohort was strong. Among about 370 genotyped donors of the cohort, an average of approximately 220,000 unique TCR beta nucleotide sequences was sequenced per donor, of which about 18% were non-productive. Summary of the overall study and its limitations: In a later analysis, most CMV-associated TCR beta chains were found to appear HLA-restricted, with HLA associations seemingly driven largely by CMV exposure. In an earlier analysis of more than 500 of the donors, most TCR beta V segments appeared in productive rearrangements about 90% or about 30% of the time, broadly matching IMGT annotations. In a later analysis, HLA-associated TCR beta chains showed more clonal expansion and lower generation probabilities than non-associated chains that were equally common. In vitro tests confirmed that a few of the cytomegalovirus-associated TCR beta chains recognize cytomegalovirus antigens. This cohort had only TCR beta chains sequenced, and the lack of alpha or paired-chain data limited which features could be detected. The presence/absence analyses assumed that sequencing depth was roughly uniform across donors, and that assumption may not be true. According to a later analysis, TCR association rates differed among HLA loci, with DRB1 alleles showing the most associated TCRs and HLA-C alleles showing the fewest. While some public TCRs were present in many individuals, most TCR sequences turned up only very rarely across donors. Compared with the roughly 700-donor mean, donors in an Asian-associated ancestry cluster had fewer N-insertions in productive TCRs, according to a later genetic analysis. Because the 87-base-pair reads could not distinguish some IMGT-functional V segments, including TRBV6-2 and TRBV6-3, those segments were excluded. At a false discovery rate of 0.05, a later analysis linked roughly 17,000 TCR beta sequences to specific HLA alleles. Correlated functional status among segregating V segments might reflect linkage disequilibrium, but an unknown experimental factor could not be ruled out. The study gave a list of under 200 TCR beta chains associated with cytomegalovirus. Because counts were too low, fewer than 20 rarely observed V segments, including chromosome 9 orphons, were excluded from the earlier analysis of 587 of the donors. Several of the top co-occurrence clusters appeared to be linked to parvovirus B19, influenza, CMV and Epstein-Barr virus, according to a later analysis. Because some donors lacked HLA typing at each locus, the association tests relied only on the typed subset. Assigning TCR associations to individual alleles was difficult when HLA alleles, especially DR and DQ, strongly co-occurred. A further reported finding was that TCR beta sequences accurately predicted the HLA-A and HLA-B alleles for most subjects in the first cohort. The classifier was reported to diagnose cytomegalovirus status with high specificity and sensitivity in both the original cohort and the validation cohort. An association between a missense DCLRE1C variant and V-gene and J-gene trimming of TCR beta chains was found in a later genetic analysis and replicated in an independent cohort. It was suggested by the authors that the approach could potentially be generalized to other disease states and immunological phenotypes. The sequencing pipeline was judged likely to have produced a cluster of highly shared sequence variants as a technical artifact. For the cohort, immune exposure information was limited to CMV serostatus.

The library was generated by the immunoSEQ multiplex PCR assay. For the multiplex PCR, a mixture combining 60 forward primers for TCR Vbeta segments and 13 reverse primers for TCR Jbeta segments was used. A multiplex PCR assay on genomic DNA amplified the CDR3 region of rearranged TCR beta genes. On the Illumina HiSeq System, the amplified TCR beta libraries were sequenced as 87-base-pair reads. In the source study's methods: Across the 600 to 700 repertoires, a later analysis counted roughly 84 million unique TCR beta chains, roughly 11 million of which were shared by at least two donors. Raw reads were error-corrected and collapsed into unique sequences by a nearest-neighbor algorithm in which closely related sequences were merged to remove PCR and sequencing errors. Alignment of CDR3 sequences to IMGT reference sequences was used to assign V, D and J gene segments. Each retained sequence needed at least a six-nucleotide match to both a V gene segment and a J gene segment. A rearrangement counted as productive if the CDR3 had no stop codons and remained in frame with V and J, and every other rearrangement counted as non-productive. CDR3 was defined according to IMGT convention as the region running from the second conserved V-encoded cysteine to the conserved J-encoded phenylalanine. The earlier analysis of some 580 of the donors excluded any sequence lacking an unambiguous match to a single V gene segment. An earlier analysis of 587 of the donors classified V segments as functional when productive rearrangements were above 56.7% and as segregating when the standard deviation between donors was above 5%. To diagnose cytomegalovirus status from the catalog of TCR beta chain sequences, a statistical classification framework was built. A later analysis assigned V and J genes by comparing TCR nucleotide sequences with IMGT/GENE-DB human TR gene sequences. A later analysis assigned CDR3 sequences and most-parsimonious VDJ recombination scenarios with the TCRdist pipeline. A later analysis defined each TCR beta chain by its CDR3 amino acid sequence plus V-gene family, and excluded reads lacking a unique V-gene family. To address suspected cross-contamination and a sequencing artifact, a later analysis removed around 590 highly shared, low-generation-probability nucleotide sequences. A later analysis calculated a clonal expansion index for each public chain from normalized within-repertoire ranks of inferred template counts. A later analysis computed generation probabilities with a VDJ recombination model fitted to out-of-frame rearrangements, and checked the results against IGoR. In a later analysis, TCR-TCR, TCR-HLA and TCR-CMV co-occurrence was scored with hypergeometric tests, and a repertoire-size bias correction was applied to TCR pairs. False discovery rates were estimated in a later analysis by permuting HLA or CMV assignments 20 times. In a later analysis, co-occurring TCRs were grouped with DBSCAN, and TCRdist sequence similarity was added when clustering was performed within HLA-allele-positive subsets. Repertoires with fewer than 30,000 or more than 120,000 public chains, plus five repertoires with anomalous nucleotide sharing, were excluded from co-occurrence clustering. TCRdb obtained this table from immuneACCESS and retained in-frame rearrangements with V and J assigned. These tables miss some clones; where compared with another copy, unresolved V genes account for less than half of the shortfall, and the remainder is unexplained. V and J calls and clone size are copied from that table; D and trimming were computed from the DNA. This sample lists about 110,000 clones; around 76% were detected once. The biggest ten clones account for 2% to 3% of the sample.

The cohort comprised several hundred healthy bone marrow donors. Cohort members were all nominally healthy when sampled, although unrecorded immune exposures were likely present. The donor was CMV seropositive and belonged to the group of over 250 seropositive cohort members. Each donor provided a peripheral blood sample, and peripheral blood mononuclear cells were used for TCR beta sequencing. The Qiagen DNeasy Blood Extraction Kit was used to extract genomic DNA from the blood cell samples. The CDR3 runs 14 residues from the cysteine to the phenylalanine. Left in the record is the CDR3 DNA by itself, 42 bases read in frame from the first base. Via the germline V gene, CDR1 is SGHTA and CDR2 FQGNSA. With respect to this clone: There is no known antigen for this receptor. The junction does not match germline at one end; this may be a read error.

The V gene is TRBV7-2 and the J gene is TRBJ2-4; TRBD2 agrees with 9 junctional bases. The material sequenced was PBMCs. The TCR comes from a man aged 30 to 39 in good health and CMV-seropositive. The CDR3: CASSPRGGKNSQYF. The nucleotides read TGTGCCAGCAGCCCGCGGGGGGGCAAAAACAGTCAGTACTTC.